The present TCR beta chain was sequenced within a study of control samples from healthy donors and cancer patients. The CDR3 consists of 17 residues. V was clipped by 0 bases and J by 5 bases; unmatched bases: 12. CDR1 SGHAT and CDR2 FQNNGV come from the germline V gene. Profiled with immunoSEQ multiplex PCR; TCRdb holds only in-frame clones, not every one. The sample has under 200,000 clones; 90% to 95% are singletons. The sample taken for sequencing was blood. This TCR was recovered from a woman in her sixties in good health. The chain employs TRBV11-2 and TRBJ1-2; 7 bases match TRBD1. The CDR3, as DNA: TGTGCCAGCAGCTTAGAGATCGTAGAGGGGGCCCGGTATGGCTACACCTTC. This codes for CASSLEIVEGARYGYTF.